The source of this T cell receptor beta chain is a study of a mutant IDH1 vaccine in newly diagnosed glioma. CDR3 size: 13 residues. The junction had 3 bases not matched to a gene; V was cut back by 4 bases and J by 5 bases. The germline gives CDR1 SQVTM, CDR2 ANQGSEA. Documented time point: week 5, during vaccination. A single vaccine dose contained 300 ug of mutant IDH1 20-mer peptide, and topical imiquimod was used with it. About this clone itself: Its antigen remains unknown.

Sequencing was performed with immunoSEQ multiplex PCR; in TCRdb, only in-frame clones are kept and a portion is missing. The sample lists tens of thousands of clones, over 75% occurring once. The specimen comprised PBMCs, sampled from a glioma patient whose treatment included an IDH1 peptide vaccine. This TCR was sampled from a middle-aged man with glioma. This chain links TRBV29-1 with TRBJ2-1, with TRBD1 matching 9 bases. The CDR3 nucleotides are TGCAGCGTTGCCGGGACAGGGCACAATGAGCAGTTCTTC. It codes for CSVAGTGHNEQFF.